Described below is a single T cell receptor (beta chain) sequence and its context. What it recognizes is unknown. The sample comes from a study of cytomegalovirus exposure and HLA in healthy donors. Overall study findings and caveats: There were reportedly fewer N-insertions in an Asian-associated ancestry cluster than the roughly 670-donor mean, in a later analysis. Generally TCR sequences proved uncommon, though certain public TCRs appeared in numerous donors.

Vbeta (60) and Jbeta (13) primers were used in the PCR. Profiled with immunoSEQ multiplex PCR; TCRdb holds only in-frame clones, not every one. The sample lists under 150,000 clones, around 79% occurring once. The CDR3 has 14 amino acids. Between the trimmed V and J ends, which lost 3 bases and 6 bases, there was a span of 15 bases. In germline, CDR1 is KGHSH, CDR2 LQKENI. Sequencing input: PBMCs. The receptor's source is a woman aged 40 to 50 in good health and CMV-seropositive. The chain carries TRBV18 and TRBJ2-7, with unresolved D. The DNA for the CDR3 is TGTGCCAGCTCACCGTACCCGCCCGGCGGCGAGCAGTACTTC. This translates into CASSPYPPGGEQYF.